The entry below gives a single T cell receptor (beta chain) sequence along with its context. The antigen remains unidentified. This sample was taken from a study of T-cell memory formation after mild COVID-19. Study-wide background: In these data, TCR clusters were largely donor specific.

One entry per CDR3 protein results from TCRdb running MiXCR on the 5' RACE reads. The data hold roughly 610,000 distinct CDR3 sequences, with roughly 17% observed a single time. J gave up 3 bases and V 0 bases, and 6 bases lay outside the gene matches. CDR3 length: 17 residues. The germline V gene encodes CDR1 LGHNA and CDR2 YNFKEQ. Findings and limits, study-wide: Proof of SARS-CoV-2 specificity was absent for the second-wave clones that crested on day 37.

The sequence was obtained from an adult woman who had mild COVID-19 (a few samples of this study predate the infection). Cell type and time point are not known. This chain connects TRBV4-2 to TRBJ2-3; 10 positions agree with TRBD2. Sequences were obtained from PBMCs or a T cell subset sorted from them (not recorded which). The CDR3 reads CASSQDEIAGGTDTQYF. CDR3 nucleotide sequence: TGTGCCAGCAGCCAAGATGAGATAGCGGGAGGTACAGATACGCAGTATTTT.